The rows below give T cell receptor beta chains drawn from one sample of a study of T cell clonotyping in hematopoietic cell transplantation. Clones were read by immunoSEQ multiplex PCR, and TCRdb kept only the in-frame ones, dropping some. The sample includes under 35,000 clones, 60% to 75% seen only once; the top ten take about 6%. Sequenced material: peripheral blood mononuclear cells, taken before stem cell transplant. These receptors all stem from a man aged 45-60 years with myelodysplastic syndrome. Some clones in this sample may be carry-over from other donors' samples. CDR3s include the opening cysteine and the closing phenylalanine or tryptophan.

v_call cdr3_aa
TRBV4-3 CASSQVRMLAGSYNEQFF
TRBV6-1 CASSEKGLSDEQFF
TRBV30 CAWSGWGDGYTF
TRBV5-6 CASSFRAGGRGTEAFF
TRBV9 CASSPWDTGNEQYF
TRBV7-6 CASSLEGSGETQYF
TRBV11-3 CASGPSGADTQYF
TRBV6-5 CASSPGSNYGYTF
TRBV7-2 CASSAGQAFTLHF
TRBV5-6 CASSLAPTGLITF
TRBV10-3 CAISESLLNYGYTF
TRBV30 CAWSVGRSAGELFF
TRBV20-1 CRGQGAFEQYF
TRBV29-1 CSVARTPEGHEQYF
TRBV7-8 CASSSNNYEQYF
TRBV2 CASRTSGGELRLNEQFF
TRBV11-2 CASSADRSSYNSPLHF
TRBV19 CASSIMTGNQPQHF
TRBV30 CAWSTYNSPLHF
TRBV5-4 CASSIEREVHNEQFF
TRBV13 CASSSRTSYEQYF
TRBV19 CASSIESSYNSPLHF
TRBV19 CATQLGGSYEQYF
TRBV6-6 CASSYELQSYF
TRBV28 CASRLTGLQPQHF
TRBV29-1 CSVEDPAGASSGNTIYF
TRBV11-2 CASSLTSGSTDTQYF
TRBV30 CAWSPLAGHSTDTQYF
TRBV25-1 CASIKLDICLPDTQYF
TRBV2 CASRLTGEVTTNEKLFF
TRBV5-1 CASSLVGARGYEQYF
TRBV27 CASSSTTESYEQYF
TRBV30 CAWSGTVMNTEAFF
TRBV30 CAWSWTSGGNEQFF
TRBV5-1 CASSITSGSSYEQYF
TRBV30 CACLAGGPHEQYF
TRBV19 CASSIGGVSTYEQYF
TRBV6-5 CASSSGRNTEAFF
TRBV6-5 CASSYGGSEAFF
TRBV30 CAWSQTGYTEAFF
TRBV27 CASSPSASLGYTF
TRBV27 CASRSQGYSNQPQHF
TRBV30 CAWSVGGYGYTF